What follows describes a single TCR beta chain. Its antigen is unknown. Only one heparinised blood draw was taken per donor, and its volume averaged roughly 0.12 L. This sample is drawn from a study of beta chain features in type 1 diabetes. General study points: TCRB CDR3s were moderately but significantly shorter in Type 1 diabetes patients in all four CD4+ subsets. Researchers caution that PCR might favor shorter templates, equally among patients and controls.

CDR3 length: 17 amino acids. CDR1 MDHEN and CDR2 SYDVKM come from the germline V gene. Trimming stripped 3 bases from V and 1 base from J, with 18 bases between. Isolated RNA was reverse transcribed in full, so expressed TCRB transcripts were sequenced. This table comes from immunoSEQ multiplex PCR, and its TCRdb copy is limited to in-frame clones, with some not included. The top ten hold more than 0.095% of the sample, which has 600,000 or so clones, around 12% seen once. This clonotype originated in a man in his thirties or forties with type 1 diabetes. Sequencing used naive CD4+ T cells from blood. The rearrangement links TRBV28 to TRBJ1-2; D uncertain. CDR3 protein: CASSFGHSLQSNYGYTF. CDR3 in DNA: TGTGCCAGCAGTTTCGGGCACAGCCTCCAGAGTAACTATGGCTACACCTTC.